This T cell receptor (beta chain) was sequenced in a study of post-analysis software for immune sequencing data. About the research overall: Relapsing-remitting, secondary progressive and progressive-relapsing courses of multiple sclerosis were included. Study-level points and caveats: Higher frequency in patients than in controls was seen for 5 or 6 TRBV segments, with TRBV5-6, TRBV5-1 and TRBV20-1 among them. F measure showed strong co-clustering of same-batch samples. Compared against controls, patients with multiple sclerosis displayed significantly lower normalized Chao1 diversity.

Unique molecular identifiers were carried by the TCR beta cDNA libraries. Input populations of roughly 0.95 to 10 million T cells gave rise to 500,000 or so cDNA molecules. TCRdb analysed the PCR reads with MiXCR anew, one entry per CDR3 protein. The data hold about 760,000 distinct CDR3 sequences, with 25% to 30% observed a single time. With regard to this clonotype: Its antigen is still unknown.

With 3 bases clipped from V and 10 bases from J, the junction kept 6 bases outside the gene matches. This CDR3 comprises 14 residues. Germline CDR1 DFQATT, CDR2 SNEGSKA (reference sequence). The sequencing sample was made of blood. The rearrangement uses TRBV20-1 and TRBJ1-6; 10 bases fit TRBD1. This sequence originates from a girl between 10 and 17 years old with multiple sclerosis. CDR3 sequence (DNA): TGCAGTGCTAGGGACGACAGGGGGCCATCACCCCTCCACTTT. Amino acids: CSARDDRGPSPLHF.